These 31 T cell receptor beta chains were all obtained from the same sample, sequenced in a study of beta chain features in type 1 diabetes. Expressed TCRB transcripts were sequenced, since all the RNA that had been isolated was reverse transcribed. Generated by immunoSEQ multiplex PCR, the TCRdb table keeps only in-frame clones and is missing some. The top ten hold roughly 0.045% of the sample, which has 300,000 to 450,000 clones, about 20% seen once. The sample comprised naive CD4+ T cells from blood. These receptors were obtained from a woman aged 18-35 years in good health.

This clone was seen only a few times. The gene calls are TRBV2 and TRBJ1-2; D is perhaps TRBD1 (6 bases). The V end was cut by 2 bases, the J end by 8 bases, with 9 bases between. This CDR3 region has 12 residues. Looked up from germline, CDR1 is SNHLY and CDR2 is FYNNEI. The CDR3 loop reads CASSEQGRGYTF. The CDR3 bases are TGTGCCAGCAGTGAACAGGGGCGCGGCTACACCTTC.

V usage is TRBV4-3 and J usage is TRBJ2-3; D unclear. Trimming removed 1 base at V and 3 bases at J, with 11 bases between. The CDR3 runs to 15 residues. Germline V gene data show CDR1 as LGHNA and CDR2 as YSLEER. CDR3 loop: CASSQGQLETDTQYF. The CDR3 DNA reads TGCGCCAGCAGCCAAGGTCAATTAGAGACAGATACGCAGTATTTT.

The CDR3 DNA is TGTGCCAGCAGGGCCCCCGGGTCCTACAATGAGCAGTTCTTC. Its translation: CASRAPGSYNEQFF. This chain links TRBV9 with TRBJ2-1, with D uncertain. CDR1 and CDR2 (germline): SGDLS, YYNGEE. The V and J ends lost 5 bases and 1 base respectively, with 10 bases between them. This CDR3 has 14 residues.

V is TRBV4-3 and J is TRBJ1-2; 11 bases match TRBD1. This CDR3 is 15 amino acids long. Germline loops: CDR1 LGHNA, CDR2 YSLEER. Losses at the gene ends were 3 bases for V and 8 bases for J; bases not matched to a gene: 8. The CDR3 bases are TGCGCCAGCAGCCAGGAGGAGGGACAGGGGGGCGGCTACACCTTC. This translates into CASSQEEGQGGGYTF.

This chain links TRBV11-2 with TRBJ2-1, with D possibly being TRBD2 (6 bases). The ends were cut back, 2 bases at V and 8 bases at J, with 7 bases in the middle. The CDR3 loop spans 12 amino acids. The germline gives CDR1 SGHAT, CDR2 FQNNGV. CDR3 DNA: TGTGCCAGCAGCTTACGGGGGTATGAGCAGTTCTTC. This translates into CASSLRGYEQFF.

This chain uses TRBV7-9 with TRBJ1-3; tentative D call: TRBD1 (6 bases). V gave up 2 bases and J gave up 0 bases, with 8 bases separating them. Germline CDR1 and CDR2: SEHNR and FQNEAQ (reference sequence). The CDR3 has 15 amino acids. CDR3 nucleotides: TGTGCCAGCAGCTTAATGGGGGCCTCTGGAAACACCATATATTTT. Amino acid sequence: CASSLMGASGNTIYF.

This sequence joins TRBV27 and TRBJ1-2; D perhaps matches TRBD1 (6 bases). Germline V gene lookup returns CDR1 MNHEY and CDR2 SMNVEV (reference sequence). The germline V and J ends were trimmed by 5 bases and 4 bases, with 17 bases remaining between them. The CDR3 is made up of 15 amino acids. CDR3 region: CASSPQDSLLYGYTF. CDR3 DNA: TGTGCCAGCAGTCCACAGGACAGCCTCCTCTATGGCTACACCTTC.

The chain combines TRBV10-3 with TRBJ1-1; 7 nucleotides match TRBD1. Germline CDR1 is ENHRY and CDR2 is SYGVKD. The V gene end was trimmed by 5 bases and the J gene end by 1 base; junction bases not matched to a gene: 4. CDR3 length: 14 residues. CDR3 sequence: CAISRDRRNTEAFF. The DNA of the CDR3 is TGTGCCATCAGTCGGGACAGAAGGAACACTGAAGCTTTCTTT.

In this sample, this clone turned up a few times. The chain uses TRBV5-1 and TRBJ2-5; 15 bases align to TRBD2. This CDR3 is built from 15 residues. Trimming cost V 4 bases and J 4 bases; bases outside gene matches: 2. The germline CDR1 and CDR2 sequences are SGHRS and YFSETQ. CDR3: CASSAGLAGGETQYF. The DNA of the CDR3 is TGCGCCAGCAGCGCGGGACTAGCGGGAGGAGAGACCCAGTACTTC.

This clone has just a few counts. This rearrangement joins TRBV4-1 to TRBJ2-3, with 14 bases that match TRBD2. This CDR3 region has 16 residues. Germline V lookup: CDR1 MGHRA, CDR2 YSYEKL. J lost 6 bases, V lost 1 base, and 3 bases had no gene match. CDR3: CASSQGLAGGLDTQYF. The CDR3 DNA is TGCGCCAGCAGCCAAGGACTAGCGGGGGGGCTGGATACGCAGTATTTT.

The chain joins TRBV2 to TRBJ2-1; TRBD2 matches at 13 bases. CDR3 length equals 15 residues. J gave up 7 bases and V 6 bases, and 6 bases lay outside the gene matches. The germline V gene has CDR1 SNHLY and CDR2 FYNNEI. DNA for the CDR3: TGTGCCAGCAGCCTCGCGACTAGCGGGAGGAATGAGCAGTTCTTC. Translation gives CASSLATSGRNEQFF.

The rearrangement links TRBV7-3 to TRBJ2-3; D call uncertain. This CDR3 is 13 amino acids long. Germline-derived CDR1 and CDR2 are SGHTA and FQGTGA. Trimming removed 5 bases at V and 5 bases at J, with 11 bases between. This chain's CDR3 is CASSPSVGDTQYF. The CDR3 nucleotides are TGTGCCAGCAGCCCATCCGTCGGAGATACGCAGTATTTT. The whole variable domain, remainder taken from reference TRBV7-3 and TRBJ2-3, is GAGVSQTPSNKVTEKGKYVELRCDPISGHTALYWYRQSLGQGPEFLIYFQGTGAADDSGLPNDRFFAVRPEGSVSTLKIQRTERGDSAVYLCASSPSVGDTQYFGPGTRLTVL.

This clone was counted a few times. The chain recombines TRBV18 with TRBJ1-4; D might be TRBD1 (6 bases). V gave up 0 bases and J gave up 8 bases, with 7 bases separating them. The CDR3 extends over 13 amino acids. Germline V gene sequence: CDR1 KGHSH, CDR2 LQKENI. The CDR3 loop is CASSPPGAEKLFF. The DNA of the CDR3 is TGTGCCAGCTCACCACCGGGGGCGGAAAAACTGTTTTTT.

The sample holds a few counts of this clone. CDR3: CASSKDRGADTQYF. CDR3 nucleotides: TGTGCCAGCAGCAAGGACAGGGGTGCAGATACGCAGTATTTT. The chain combines TRBV5-4 with TRBJ2-3; 9 bases are a match to TRBD1. The CDR3 length is 14 residues. V gave up 4 bases and J gave up 4 bases; unmatched junction bases: 4. CDR1 SGHNT and CDR2 YYREEE come from the germline V gene (reference sequence).

This clone occurred a few times. The V call is TRBV6-6, the J call TRBJ2-3, with D tentatively TRBD2 (6 bases). The CDR3 is made up of 16 amino acids. Germline V gene lookup returns CDR1 MNHNY and CDR2 SVGAGI (reference sequence). Deletions cut 0 bases from V and 3 bases from J, with 13 bases between. The CDR3 spells CASSYSAGIGTDTQYF. As DNA, the CDR3 is TGTGCCAGCAGTTACTCGGCGGGGATCGGGACAGATACGCAGTATTTT.

The chain carries TRBV5-6 and TRBJ1-2; D gene unclear. The CDR3 runs to 15 residues. Per the germline V gene, CDR1 is SGHDT and CDR2 is YYEEEE. V was clipped by 3 bases and J by 0 bases, with 12 bases between them. CDR3 sequence (DNA): TGTGCCAGCAGCTGGGCAGATTACTCTAACTATGGCTACACCTTC. It yields the protein CASSWADYSNYGYTF.

This chain joins TRBV5-1 and TRBJ2-1; D is possibly TRBD2 (6 bases). Trimming stripped 4 bases from V and 2 bases from J, with 10 bases between. Germline V lookup: CDR1 SGHRS, CDR2 YFSETQ. This CDR3 is 14 amino acids long. The CDR3 here is CASSPGGTYNEQFF. CDR3 DNA: TGCGCCAGCAGCCCCGGAGGGACCTACAATGAGCAGTTCTTC. The entire variable domain, with the rest obtained from reference TRBV5-1 and TRBJ2-1, is as follows: KAGVTQTPRYLIKTRGQQVTLSCSPISGHRSVSWYQQTPGQGLQFLFEYFSETQRNKGNFPGRFSGRQFSNSRSEMNVSTLELGDSALYLCASSPGGTYNEQFFGPGTRLTVL.

This clone appeared a few times. This chain links TRBV7-2 with TRBJ2-7, with 9 bases aligning to TRBD1. The V segment lost 5 bases and the J segment 2 bases; nucleotides outside the gene matches: 7. The CDR3 length is 15 residues. Germline CDR1 reads SGHTA; CDR2 reads FQGNSA. The CDR3 nucleotides are TGTGCCAGCAGCGCTCGGGACAGGGCACCCTACGAGCAGTACTTC. Its protein product is CASSARDRAPYEQYF.

The chain employs TRBV19 and TRBJ1-1; D unresolved. The CDR3 length is 15 residues. Germline lookup yields CDR1 LNHDA and CDR2 SQIVND (reference sequence). Trimming cost V 6 bases and J 5 bases, with 19 bases left between them. CDR3 nucleotide sequence: TGTGCCAGTAGCCCAATAGAGCCTCCCGGGACTGAAGCTTTCTTT. The encoded protein is CASSPIEPPGTEAFF.

This clone was observed a handful of times. The V gene is TRBV5-4, the J gene TRBJ1-1; maybe TRBD1 (5 bases). The germline CDR1 and CDR2 sequences are SGHNT and YYREEE (reference sequence). CDR3 size: 14 residues. V lost 4 bases and J lost 7, with 17 bases in between. The CDR3 DNA reads as TGTGCCAGCAGCCCCGGGGAGGGGATTTTTGAAGCTTTCTTT. Translation: CASSPGEGIFEAFF.

This clone has more than one count but fewer than ten. V usage is TRBV25-1 and J usage is TRBJ2-1; D possibly corresponds to TRBD2 (6 bases). Trimming cost V 5 bases and J 0 bases, with 14 bases left between them. CDR3 length equals 16 residues. CDR1 and CDR2 from the germline V gene are MGHDK and SYGVNS. In DNA form, the CDR3 reads TGTGCCAGCAGTCGGGACTTCGAGAGCTCCTACAATGAGCAGTTCTTC. Protein: CASSRDFESSYNEQFF.

In its sample, this clone was seen a few times. The J gene is TRBJ2-1, the V gene TRBV30; 8 bases align to TRBD1. Per the germline V gene, CDR1 is GTSNPN and CDR2 is SVGIG (reference sequence). V shed 0 bases and J 12 bases; nucleotides not matched to a gene: 7. The CDR3 totals 13 residues. DNA of the CDR3: TGTGCCTGGAGTGTTAGGACAGGGATCGGGCAGTTCTTC. The encoded protein is CAWSVRTGIGQFF.

The chain uses TRBV2 and TRBJ1-5; D is unclear. The CDR3 consists of 13 residues. In germline, CDR1 is SNHLY, CDR2 FYNNEI. Trimming shortened V by 6 bases and J by 4 bases, and 10 bases separated the two germline ends. CDR3 nucleotides: TGTGCCAGCAGAATGTCTCTGAATCAGCCCCAGCATTTT. Its protein is CASRMSLNQPQHF.

The rearrangement uses TRBV5-1 and TRBJ1-3; D ambiguous. Germline-derived CDR1 and CDR2 are SGHRS and YFSETQ. The CDR3 consists of 16 residues. Trimming removed 0 bases at V and 0 bases at J, with 10 bases between. For the CDR3, the DNA is TGCGCCAGCAGCTTGGACGGCGGCTCCTCTGGAAACACCATATATTTT. This codes for CASSLDGGSSGNTIYF.

This clone was picked up a small number of times. Relative to the germline gene, one junction end is altered; a read error may explain this. At the DNA level, this CDR3 is encoded by other sequences in the same sample as well. The chain links TRBV7-9 to TRBJ2-5; 9 bases agree with TRBD2. The CDR3 is made up of 13 amino acids. Germline lookup yields CDR1 SEHNR and CDR2 FQNEAQ (reference sequence). The CDR3 loop reads CASRLAGEETQYF. The CDR3 region has the DNA TGTGCCAGCAGGTTAGCGGGAGAAGAGACCCAGTACTTC.

V is TRBV4-3 and J is TRBJ1-2; 7 nucleotides match TRBD1. This CDR3 is built from 14 residues. Trimming cost V 0 bases and J 4 bases; bases outside gene matches: 2. CDR1 and CDR2 (germline): LGHNA, YSLEER. CDR3 DNA: TGCGCCAGCAGCCAAGATCCAGGGGGCTATGGCTACACCTTC. Amino acids: CASSQDPGGYGYTF.

The V call is TRBV4-3, the J call TRBJ1-5; D call uncertain. With 2 bases removed from V and 5 bases from J, the gap between germline ends came to 7 bases. The CDR3 totals 13 residues. Germline V gives CDR1 LGHNA, CDR2 YSLEER. The CDR3 loop reads CASSQLGHQPQHF. CDR3 coding DNA: TGCGCCAGCAGCCAACTGGGCCATCAGCCCCAGCATTTT.

This clone was seen a few times. The genes are TRBV2 and TRBJ2-7; 9 positions match TRBD1. The length of the CDR3 is 12 residues. The germline CDR1 and CDR2 sequences are SNHLY and FYNNEI. CDR3 sequence: CGPQGTGYEQYF. CDR3 DNA sequence: TGTGGCCCTCAAGGGACAGGGTACGAGCAGTACTTC.

This clone was recorded only once. The chain links TRBV30 to TRBJ1-4; 9 nucleotides align to TRBD1. There are 14 residues in the CDR3. Germline loops: CDR1 GTSNPN, CDR2 SVGIG (reference sequence). The ends lost 4 bases at V and 8 bases at J; junction bases unmatched: 8. The CDR3 DNA follows: TGTGCCTGGAACCGGGACAGGGCGAGGGAAAAACTGTTTTTT. Its protein is CAWNRDRAREKLFF.

The J gene is TRBJ1-5, the V gene TRBV5-1; the match to TRBD1 covers 10 bases. The germline V gene has CDR1 SGHRS and CDR2 YFSETQ. The CDR3 contains 15 residues. Trimming cost V 4 bases and J 5 bases; bases outside gene matches: 6. CDR3 sequence reads: CASSPEGQGDQPQHF. The DNA of the CDR3 is TGCGCCAGCAGCCCGGAAGGACAGGGGGATCAGCCCCAGCATTTT.

CDR3 bases: TGCGCCAGCAGCCTAGGGACACCCGTCAGCTTGGACACCATATATTTT. Translation gives CASSLGTPVSLDTIYF. The chain joins TRBV5-1 to TRBJ1-3; perhaps TRBD1 as D (6 bases). Trimming removed 4 bases from V and 8 bases from J, with 22 bases in between. CDR3 size: 16 residues. Per the germline V gene, CDR1 is SGHRS and CDR2 is YFSETQ.